One and the same sample provided the 10 T cell receptor beta chains below, sequenced in a study of vaccination and CD4 T cells after COVID-19. Cultured CD4+ T-cell DNA underwent Oncomine TCR Beta short-read sequencing. TCRdb called the PCR reads again in MiXCR, with one record for every CDR3 protein. The sample shows about 20,000 distinct CDR3 sequences, roughly half of them seen only once. Treatment defined: roughly ten-day PBMC culture with coronavirus spike peptide pools or control peptides (ViraFEST assay). Their recognized antigens are unknown. Input material: CD4+ T cells from blood, cultured in vitro. The receptors derive from a human donor who had recovered from COVID-19.

Notes on this clonotype: A read error may account for a junction end that differs from germline. The chain uses TRBV7-9 and TRBJ2-1; tentatively, D is TRBD1 or TRBD2 (5 bases each). This CDR3 contains 8 residues. Germline V gives CDR1 SEHNR, CDR2 FQNEAQ (reference sequence). CDR3 in amino acids: CASSPRGF. The DNA of the CDR3 is TGTGCCAGCAGCCCGAGGGGTTTC.

The chain carries TRBV7-2 and TRBJ2-7; 7 bases are a match to TRBD2. CDR1 SGHTA and CDR2 FQGNSA come from the germline V gene. The CDR3 is made up of 15 amino acids. J lost 1 base, V lost 1 base, and 4 bases had no gene match. Here the CDR3 reads CASSLDLADSYEQYF. For the CDR3, the DNA is TGTGCCAGCAGCTTAGATCTAGCGGATTCCTACGAGCAGTACTTC.

The chain carries TRBV24-1 and TRBJ1-5; 8 bases line up with TRBD1. The junction had 6 bases not matched to a gene; V was cut back by 7 bases and J by 2 bases. Germline values: CDR1 KGHDR, CDR2 SFDVKD. CDR3 length: 15 residues. The CDR3 spells CATRWTGNGNQPQHF. In nucleotides, the CDR3 is TGTGCCACCAGATGGACAGGGAATGGCAATCAGCCCCAGCATTTT.

The V gene is TRBV11-3, the J gene TRBJ2-7, with a tentative D call TRBD1 (5 bases). The CDR3 has 13 amino acids. From germline, CDR1 is SGHNT and CDR2 YENEEA. V lost 0 bases, J lost 3 bases, and 6 bases lay in between. DNA of the CDR3: TGTGCCAGCAGCTTAGAACAGGACTACGAGCAGTACTTC. This sequence encodes CASSLEQDYEQYF.

On this clonotype: Sequence at one end of the junction differs from germline and may be a read error. The V call is TRBV7-9, the J call TRBJ2-3; D call uncertain. This CDR3 is 13 amino acids long. The V gene's germline CDR1 is SEHNR and CDR2 FQNEAQ (reference sequence). CDR3 in amino acids: CVSSLTRTDTQYF. As DNA, the CDR3 is TGTGTCAGCAGCTTAACACGCACAGATACGCAGTATTTT.

The rearrangement joins TRBV7-6 to TRBJ1-1; unclear D gene. CDR1 is SGHVS and CDR2 is FNYEAQ in the germline V gene. V shed 3 bases and J shed 1 base, with 21 bases lying between them. The CDR3 loop spans 18 amino acids. CDR3 protein: CASSLHLHNRETNTEAFF. CDR3 nucleotide sequence: TGTGCCAGCAGCTTGCATCTTCACAACCGGGAGACGAACACTGAAGCTTTCTTT.

The chain combines TRBV12-3 or TRBV12-4 with TRBJ2-3; 8 bases agree with TRBD1. CDR3 size: 16 residues. V trimming: 3 bases; J trimming: 4 bases; junction bases outside the gene matches: 9. CDR3 DNA sequence: TGTGCCAGCAGTTTGGGGTTGGGCAGGGGGCCAGATACGCAGTATTTT. Amino acid sequence: CASSLGLGRGPDTQYF.

The V call is TRBV19, the J call TRBJ1-5, with D uncertain. V was cut by 1 base and J by 0 bases, with 7 bases left in between. The CDR3 sequence is 15 residues long. CDR1 and CDR2 from the germline V gene are LNHDA and SQIVND (reference sequence). CDR3 coding DNA: TGTGCCAGTAGTATAGCGGAGGGTAGCAATCAGCCCCAGCATTTT. As protein: CASSIAEGSNQPQHF.

The chain has TRBV24-1 and TRBJ2-7, with D tentatively TRBD1 or TRBD2 (5 bases each). CDR1 KGHDR and CDR2 SFDVKD come from the germline V gene. This CDR3 is built from 17 residues. The V end lost 2 bases, the J end lost 3 bases, and 19 bases lay between the germline ends. As DNA, the CDR3 is TGTGCCACCAGTGATTCATCCGGGACCCGTGAGAGCTACGAGCAGTACTTC. This sequence encodes CATSDSSGTRESYEQYF.

In this sample, this clonotype turned up a few times. The rearrangement links TRBV6-2 or TRBV6-3 to TRBJ1-1; 7 bases agree with TRBD1. V lost 6 bases, J lost 10 bases, and 8 bases stayed unmatched. The length of the CDR3 is 12 residues. Germline loops: CDR1 MNHEY, CDR2 SVGEGT. The CDR3 DNA follows: TGTGCCAGCAGACCAAACGACAGGGTAGCTTTCTTT. Translation: CASRPNDRVAFF.